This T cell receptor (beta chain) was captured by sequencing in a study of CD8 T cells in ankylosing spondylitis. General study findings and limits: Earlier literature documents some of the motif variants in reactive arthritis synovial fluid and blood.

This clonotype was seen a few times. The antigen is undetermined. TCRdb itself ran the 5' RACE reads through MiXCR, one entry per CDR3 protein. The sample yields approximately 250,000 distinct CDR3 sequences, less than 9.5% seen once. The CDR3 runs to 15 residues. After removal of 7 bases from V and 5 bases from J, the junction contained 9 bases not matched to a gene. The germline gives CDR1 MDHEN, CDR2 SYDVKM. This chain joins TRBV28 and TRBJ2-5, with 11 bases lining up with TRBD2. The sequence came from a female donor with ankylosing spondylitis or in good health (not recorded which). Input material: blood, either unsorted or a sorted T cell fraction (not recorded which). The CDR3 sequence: CASIPLAGGRETQYF. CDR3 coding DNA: TGTGCCAGCATCCCTCTAGCGGGAGGAAGGGAGACCCAGTACTTC.